This TCR beta chain is from a study of T cells in Graves' hyperthyroidism and ophthalmopathy. Amplification targeted TCR beta CDR3 regions from RNA transcripts. The HTBI primer set drove a first-round RT-PCR of the TCR CDR3. TCRdb re-called the multiplex PCR reads through MiXCR, storing one row per CDR3 protein. In the table there are about 840,000 distinct CDR3 sequences, about two fifths of which are singletons. The germline CDR1 and CDR2 sequences are SQVTM and ANQGSEA. The germline V and J ends were trimmed by 7 bases and 8 bases, with 23 bases remaining between them. The CDR3 spans 14 residues. Many counts were recorded for this clonotype.

This sequence was found in a man between 18 and 29 years old with Graves' hyperthyroidism. This chain uses TRBV29-1 with TRBJ1-2; D remains ambiguous. The source material was blood. The CDR3 sequence is CSAPGHSGMEGYTF. The CDR3 nucleotides are TGCAGCGCCCCCGGCCACTCGGGGATGGAAGGCTACACCTTC.